This T cell receptor beta chain was sequenced during a study of blood T cell repertoires in COVID-19. As for the study in general: Sites in the United States, Italy and Spain provided acute and convalescent COVID-19 samples. The cDNA or gDNA used as material had been derived from T cells, B-cell-depleted T cells, or PBMCs.

Germline V CDR1 and CDR2: SGHAT, FQNNGV. The CDR3 sequence is 16 residues long. V lost 5 bases and J lost 1, with 12 bases in between. Per the authors' pipeline: Quantification of nucleated cells was approximated via reference gene primer amplification. The protocol was immunoSEQ multiplex PCR, while the TCRdb copy is restricted to in-frame clones and leaves out a portion. V and J calls and clone size are as listed in that table; D and trimming were resolved from the DNA. The sample consists of roughly 200,000 clones, 80% to 85% of them appearing once. This sequence was found in a middle-aged man with acute or convalescent COVID-19. The sequencing sample was made of peripheral blood. The gene calls are TRBV11-2 and TRBJ2-6; D might be TRBD1 (6 bases). The CDR3 region is CASSLYGQSGANVLTF. CDR3 coding DNA: TGTGCCAGCAGCCTTTACGGACAGTCTGGGGCCAACGTCCTGACTTTC. Based on the CDR3 plus reference TRBV11-2 and TRBJ2-6, the full variable domain is EAGVAQSPRYKIIEKRQSVAFWCNPISGHATLYWYQQILGQGPKLLIQFQNNGVVDDSQLPKDRFSAERLKGVDSTLKIQPAKLEDSAVYLCASSLYGQSGANVLTFGAGSRLTVL.